This T cell receptor beta chain originates from a study of Ad26.COV2.S vaccination and SARS-CoV-2 variants. Looking at the study overall: Intramuscularly, Ad26.COV2.S was given either once or twice, 56 days apart. Study observations and caveats: It was found that vaccine and placebo recipients had similar non-spike TCR breadth.

Documented treatment: roughly 19 received Ad26.COV2.S at low or high dose, single or two shots; several received placebo; per-sample allocation not given. All samples were drawn on day 63, counting from the first vaccine or placebo injection. The individual, an adult aged 18-55 years, was a donor in Boston. What was given as vaccine was an Ad26 vector encoding Wuhan-strain SARS-CoV-2 spike. Clones were read by immunoSEQ multiplex PCR, and TCRdb kept only the in-frame ones, dropping some. The sample lists around 400,000 clones; roughly 90% were seen once. The CDR3 spans 14 residues. CDR1 and CDR2 (germline): SNHLY, FYNNEI. Trimming pared 6 bases from V and 5 bases from J, leaving 15 bases between. This clone showed up just once. Antigen unknown.

The sequence came from a person between 18 and 60 years old who received the Ad26.COV2.S COVID-19 vaccine or a placebo. The material sequenced was peripheral blood, taken in a trial of Ad26.COV2.S vaccine versus placebo. The chain couples TRBV2 to TRBJ2-3; D unresolved. The CDR3 protein is CASSDKSRRDTQYF. In DNA form, the CDR3 reads TGTGCCAGCAGCGATAAGTCTAGGAGAGATACGCAGTATTTT.